Below, 16 T cell receptor beta chains from the same sample are listed, as sequenced in a study of sequential checkpoint blockade in melanoma. Treatment indicated: randomized to nivolumab then ipilimumab (arm A) or the reverse (arm B). Repertoires were generated with immunoSEQ multiplex PCR, while TCRdb's copy carries only in-frame clones and drops some. Of about 40,000 clones listed, about nine tenths are singletons. The sequenced sample was CD8+ T cells sorted from blood (inferred from file names), obtained from a patient given nivolumab and ipilimumab in sequence. The receptors were sampled from a human donor with melanoma.

DNA for the CDR3: TGTGCCAGCAGTTATGGGCAGTCCTACGAGCAGTACTTC. It encodes CASSYGQSYEQYF. V and J are TRBV6-5 and TRBJ2-7; D uncertain. The ends were cut back, 3 bases at V and 1 base at J, with 7 bases in the middle. Per germline, CDR1 MNHEY and CDR2 SVGAGI. This CDR3 has 13 residues.

V is TRBV5-6 and J is TRBJ2-7; D is uncertain. CDR1 and CDR2 (germline): SGHDT, YYEEEE. V shed 3 bases and J shed 6 bases, with 7 bases lying between them. The CDR3 is 11 residues long. For the CDR3, the DNA is TGTGCCAGCAGCTCCTCGGGCGAGCAGTACTTC. Translation gives CASSSSGEQYF.

The rearrangement links TRBV5-4 to TRBJ2-5, with 9 bases that match TRBD1. CDR1 and CDR2 (germline): SGHNT, YYREEE (reference sequence). CDR3 length equals 14 residues. J was trimmed by 6 bases and V by 3 bases; bases with no gene match: 6. The CDR3 bases are TGTGCCAGCAGCTCCGGGGGGACAGGGAAGACCCAGTACTTC. Residues: CASSSGGTGKTQYF.

This sequence joins TRBV7-6 and TRBJ2-2; D remains unclear. The CDR3 spans 14 residues. V was pared by 5 bases and J by 6 bases, with 13 bases between. Germline V gives CDR1 SGHVS, CDR2 FNYEAQ. CDR3: CASSPLLRPGELFF. The CDR3, as DNA: TGTGCCAGCAGCCCACTACTCCGTCCCGGGGAGCTGTTTTTT.

A remark on this clone: Other nucleotide sequences from this sample produce the same CDR3. This chain uses TRBV9 with TRBJ1-2, with a weak D call TRBD1 (5 bases). Trimming left V 0 bases short and J 3 bases short, with 6 bases between. There are 13 residues in the CDR3. The germline V gene encodes CDR1 SGDLS and CDR2 YYNGEE. The CDR3: CASSVGGDYGYTF. The DNA of the CDR3 is TGTGCCAGCAGCGTAGGGGGCGACTATGGCTACACCTTC.

This clone was detected only once. The gene calls are TRBV20-1 and TRBJ2-5; D is unresolved. The closer fit of TRBJ2-7 to the DNA end suggests the J call may be wrong. Germline V gene lookup returns CDR1 DFQATT and CDR2 SNEGSKA (reference sequence). The CDR3 has 11 residues. The DNA of the CDR3 is TGCAGTGCTAGACTGGGCTACGAGCAGTACTTC. Its translation is CSARLGYEQYF.

This sequence joins TRBV7-9 and TRBJ2-1; 7 bases are a match to TRBD2. The germline CDR1 and CDR2 sequences are SEHNR and FQNEAQ (reference sequence). J lost 6 bases, V lost 2 bases, and 7 bases had no gene match. This CDR3 has 15 amino acids. The CDR3 sequence: CASSLQWDYRNEQFF. The CDR3 bases are TGTGCCAGCAGCTTACAATGGGACTACCGCAATGAGCAGTTCTTC.

This clone was seen more than once but under ten times. The chain links TRBV19 to TRBJ2-1; 10 bases match TRBD2. V lost 5 bases to trimming and J lost 4 bases; unmatched junction nucleotides: 8. The germline V gene encodes CDR1 LNHDA and CDR2 SQIVND (reference sequence). The CDR3 length is 16 residues. As DNA, the CDR3 is TGTGCCAGTAGTGCCGGACTAGCGGATATTTACAATGAGCAGTTCTTC. This codes for CASSAGLADIYNEQFF.

V gene TRBV5-1 combines with J gene TRBJ2-6; possible D gene TRBD2, 7 bases. Germline assignment: CDR1 SGHRS and CDR2 YFSETQ. V lost 6 bases and J 0 bases, leaving 19 bases between the germline ends. The CDR3 runs to 18 residues. The CDR3 sequence: CASTPQGGGPSGANVLTF. CDR3 in DNA: TGCGCCAGCACCCCCCAAGGGGGAGGGCCCTCTGGGGCCAACGTCCTGACTTTC.

The chain recombines TRBV7-3 with TRBJ2-7; possible D gene TRBD2, 6 bases. Trimming left V 5 bases short and J 2 bases short, with 13 bases between. The CDR3 is 14 residues long. Germline lookup yields CDR1 SGHTA and CDR2 FQGTGA. The CDR3 nucleotides read TGTGCCAGCAGCCCATCGGGGGTTCCCTACGAGCAGTACTTC. This gives the protein CASSPSGVPYEQYF.

This sequence joins TRBV7-7 and TRBJ2-5; 7 bases fit TRBD2. The CDR3 runs to 15 residues. V trimming: 3 bases; J trimming: 3 bases; junction bases outside the gene matches: 7. The germline CDR1 and CDR2 sequences are SSHAT and FNYEAQ (reference sequence). CDR3 residues: CASSFGLGTKETQYF. The CDR3 nucleotides are TGTGCCAGCAGCTTCGGCCTTGGGACTAAAGAGACCCAGTACTTC.

This clone was counted only a few times. The CDR3 DNA is TGTGCCAGCAGCGTAGGCGGTCCCCTCAATGAGCAGTTCTTC. It is translated as CASSVGGPLNEQFF. The chain links TRBV9 to TRBJ2-1, with D uncertain. This CDR3 has 14 residues. Looked up from germline, CDR1 is SGDLS and CDR2 is YYNGEE. The V and J ends lost 0 bases and 6 bases respectively, with 10 bases between them.

This sequence joins TRBV14 and TRBJ2-1, with D possibly matching TRBD2 (6 bases). The CDR3 spans 18 residues. The germline gives CDR1 SGHDN, CDR2 FVKESK. The V gene lost 0 bases and the J gene lost 6 bases, with 21 bases spanning the gap. The CDR3 DNA reads TGTGCCAGCAGCCAAGATCTGTGGAGGGAAGGGTTGACCAATGAGCAGTTCTTC. It encodes CASSQDLWREGLTNEQFF.

This clone was counted a single time. The chain joins TRBV13 to TRBJ1-4; the D is unclear. The length of the CDR3 is 16 residues. The V end was cut by 8 bases, the J end by 6 bases, with 22 bases between. Germline V gene sequence: CDR1 PRHDT, CDR2 FYEKMQ (reference sequence). The CDR3: CASRIYIPGSDEKLFF. CDR3 DNA: TGTGCCAGCCGAATATATATACCGGGGAGCGATGAAAAACTGTTTTTT.

V usage is TRBV29-1 and J usage is TRBJ2-1; 8 positions agree with TRBD2. This CDR3 is 14 amino acids long. Germline assignment: CDR1 SQVTM and CDR2 ANQGSEA. V dropped 5 bases and J dropped 6; count of bases not matched to a gene: 9. CDR3 in amino acids: CSVPPGLVFNEQFF. The CDR3 region has the DNA TGCAGCGTTCCACCGGGACTAGTGTTCAATGAGCAGTTCTTC.

The genes are TRBV9 and TRBJ2-7; 13 bases align to TRBD2. The CDR3 has 16 amino acids. V lost 0 bases and J lost 3; bases outside the gene matches: 3. CDR1 and CDR2 (germline): SGDLS, YYNGEE. CDR3 protein: CASSVGTSGSGYEQYF. As DNA, the CDR3 is TGTGCCAGCAGCGTAGGGACTAGCGGGAGCGGCTACGAGCAGTACTTC. The full variable domain, its missing parts supplied by reference TRBV9 and TRBJ2-7, is DSGVTQTPKHLITATGQRVTLRCSPRSGDLSVYWYQQSLDQGLQFLIQYYNGEERAKGNILERFSAQQFPDLHSELNLSSLELGDSALYFCASSVGTSGSGYEQYFGPGTRLTVT.